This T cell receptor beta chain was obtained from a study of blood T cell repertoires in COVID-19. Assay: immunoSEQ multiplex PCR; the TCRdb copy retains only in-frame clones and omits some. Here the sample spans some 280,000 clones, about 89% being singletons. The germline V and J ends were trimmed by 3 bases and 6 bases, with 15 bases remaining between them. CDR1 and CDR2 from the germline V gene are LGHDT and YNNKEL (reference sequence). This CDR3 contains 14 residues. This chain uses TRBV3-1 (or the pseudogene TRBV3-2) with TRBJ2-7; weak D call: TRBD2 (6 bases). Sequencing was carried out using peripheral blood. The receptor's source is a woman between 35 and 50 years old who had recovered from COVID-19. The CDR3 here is CASSQGGQFREQYF. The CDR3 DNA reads TGTGCCAGCAGCCAGGGGGGTCAGTTCCGCGAGCAGTACTTC.